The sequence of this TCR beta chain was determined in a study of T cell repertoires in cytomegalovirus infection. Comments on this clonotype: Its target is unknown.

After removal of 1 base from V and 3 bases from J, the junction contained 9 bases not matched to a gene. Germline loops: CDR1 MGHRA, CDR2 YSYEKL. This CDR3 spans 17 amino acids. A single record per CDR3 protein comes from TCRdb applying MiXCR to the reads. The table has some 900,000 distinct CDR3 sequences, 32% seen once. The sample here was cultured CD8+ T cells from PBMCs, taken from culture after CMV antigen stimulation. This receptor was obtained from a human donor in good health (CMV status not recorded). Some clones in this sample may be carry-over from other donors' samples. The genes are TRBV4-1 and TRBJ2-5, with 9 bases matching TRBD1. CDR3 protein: CASSQVGPGQGEETQYF. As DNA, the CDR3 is TGCGCCAGCAGCCAAGTAGGCCCGGGACAGGGCGAAGAGACCCAGTACTTC.